This TCR beta chain was sequenced during a study of shared clonotypes between healthy human individuals. For the study at large: The donor pool was made up of two women and a few men aged 18 to 49.

J lost 1 base, V lost 5 bases, and 6 bases had no gene match. The CDR3 spans 15 residues. Per the germline V gene, CDR1 is SGHVS and CDR2 is FQNEAQ. Assay used: immunoSEQ multiplex PCR; TCRdb lists only in-frame clones, some missing. Counted here are about 640,000 clones, roughly 70% occurring once; the ten biggest clones make up approximately 1.8%. The V and J genes are TRBV7-8 and TRBJ1-1, with 8 bases that match TRBD1. The TCR comes from a woman aged 30 to 39 in good health. The source material was memory CD4+ T cells sorted from blood. Subset indicated: CD45RA-negative fraction. The CDR3 bases are TGTGCCAGCAGCAGGAGGACAGGGAGGAACACTGAAGCTTTCTTT. It specifies CASSRRTGRNTEAFF.